Below, 8 T cell receptor gamma chains from the same sample are listed, as sequenced in a study of gamma delta lymphoproliferative disorders and STAT genes. The receptor sequences were amplified from genomic DNA of peripheral blood mononuclear cells. TCRdb processed the multiplex PCR reads again with the CATT caller. The repertoire holds 950 to 1,500 gamma-chain clones, with 15% as singletons. Sequenced: blood. Every receptor here comes from a human donor in good health.

This clone rates as medium-sized. The chain links TRGV10 to TRGJ1 or TRGJ2. No J segment appears in TCRdb, so it was assigned here by matching the sequence to germline. TRGV10 is an ORF, with its function uncertain. This CDR3 spans 15 amino acids. V trimming: 8 bases; J trimming: 7 bases; junction bases outside the gene matches: 18. The CDR3 sequence: CAAWHESPLGYKKLF. The CDR3, as DNA: TGTGCTGCGTGGCACGAATCCCCCTTGGGGTATAAGAAACTCTTT.

Relative to its sample, this clone is large. This chain connects TRGV4 to TRGJ1 or TRGJ2. The J gene, absent from TCRdb, was called here by matching the DNA to germline. The CDR3 is made up of 13 amino acids. Germline-derived CDR1 and CDR2 are EGSTGY and YDSYTSSV. The V gene end was trimmed by 0 bases and the J gene end by 3 bases; junction bases not matched to a gene: 2. The DNA for the CDR3 is TGTGCCACCTGGGATGGGTTTTATTATAAGAAACTCTTT. It codes for CATWDGFYYKKLF.

This clone ranks as large. The CDR3 DNA is TGTGCCACCTGGCCCCCATGCGGTAGTGATTGGATCAAGACGTTT. It yields the protein CATWPPCGSDWIKTF. The chain couples TRGV8 to TRGJP2. Here the J gene came from matching the DNA to germline, since TCRdb omits it. Trimming removed 6 bases from V and 3 bases from J; junction bases left unmatched: 10. CDR1 VENAVY and CDR2 YDSYNSRV come from the germline V gene. The CDR3 is 15 residues long.

Relative to its sample, this clone is large. Other DNA sequences in the sample encode the same CDR3. This chain links TRGV10 with TRGJ1 or TRGJ2. Assignment of the J gene here rests on matching the DNA to germline, because TCRdb gives none. TRGV10 qualifies as an ORF whose function is uncertain. CDR3 size: 12 residues. V shed 8 bases and J 1 base; nucleotides not matched to a gene: 3. This chain's CDR3 is CAAWENYYKKLF. Here the CDR3 DNA reads TGTGCTGCGTGGGAAAATTATTATAAGAAACTCTTT.

This clone was detected a few times. This chain uses TRGV4 with TRGJ1 or TRGJ2. Here the J gene was assigned by germline matching of the DNA, as TCRdb has none. Per germline, CDR1 EGSTGY and CDR2 YDSYTSSV. The CDR3 has 21 amino acids. J was trimmed by 0 bases and V by 0 bases; bases with no gene match: 23. CDR3 nucleotide sequence: TGTGCCACCTGGGATGGGCCGGGCCGCTCGGCCCCCGTATCGAATTATTATAAGAAACTCTTT. Translation gives CATWDGPGRSAPVSNYYKKLF.

This clone was found a few times. This DNA's translation differs at residue 3 from TCRdb's protein, which comes from a much larger clone; a read error is likely, and the protein shown is translated from the DNA. The CDR3 loop is CAAWDRYKKLF. CDR3 DNA sequence: TGTGCCGCCTGGGATAGGTATAAGAAACTCTTT. The V gene is TRGV8, the J gene TRGJ1 or TRGJ2. Matching the DNA to germline supplied the J gene, which TCRdb does not give. Germline V gene lookup returns CDR1 VENAVY and CDR2 YDSYNSRV. The CDR3 runs to 11 residues.

By share of the sample, this clone is large (0.1 to 1%). V and J are TRGV2 and TRGJ1 or TRGJ2. The J gene is not listed in TCRdb, so it was assigned here from a DNA match to germline. Germline V lookup: CDR1 EGSNGY, CDR2 YDSYNSKV. The CDR3 contains 12 residues. Trimming at V came to 0 bases and at J to 9 bases, leaving 5 bases not matched to a gene. The CDR3 is CATWDGHPKKLF. The CDR3 nucleotides are TGTGCCACCTGGGACGGGCATCCTAAGAAACTCTTT.

This clone is classed as medium-sized. For the CDR3, the DNA is TGTGCCACCTGGGACCCCTCGAATTATTATAAGAAACTCTTT. It specifies CATWDPSNYYKKLF. The chain combines TRGV8 with TRGJ1 or TRGJ2. No J gene is reported in TCRdb; it was inferred here by comparing the DNA with germline. The CDR3 runs to 14 residues. The V and J ends lost 4 bases and 0 bases, in that order; junction bases with no gene match: 6. Germline CDR1 and CDR2: VENAVY and YDSYNSRV.